This T cell receptor (beta chain) was found in a study of T cells in Graves' hyperthyroidism and ophthalmopathy. Background on the study: At the time of initial diagnosis and before any treatment, peripheral blood was collected.

In its sample, this clonotype was seen many times. The antigen is not known. Study findings and constraints: Stable hyperthyroidism and ophthalmopathy were separated using 13 V-J signatures.

Researchers amplified the TCR beta CDR3 regions from RNA transcripts. A set of HTBI primers served as the primers for a first-round RT-PCR of the TCR CDR3. TCRdb fed the multiplex PCR reads into MiXCR, producing one record per CDR3 protein. Of approximately 400,000 distinct CDR3 sequences listed, 15% to 19% are singletons. The ends were cut back, 2 bases at V and 4 bases at J, with 14 bases in the middle. CDR3 length: 15 residues. Germline CDR1 is MDHEN and CDR2 is SYDVKM. The specimen was blood. This TCR was sampled from a woman younger than 30 with Graves' hyperthyroidism. The chain uses TRBV28 and TRBJ1-2; maybe TRBD1 (5 bases). CDR3 DNA: TGTGCCAGCAGTTTACACGACAGTGGAGCCTATGGCTACACCTTC. Its translation is CASSLHDSGAYGYTF.